This T cell receptor beta chain was profiled in a study of T cell repertoires in aging, cancer and after chemotherapy. At the level of the study: Clear clonal overlap appeared across healthy donor samples taken over several months to years.

Amplification of TCR beta used genomic DNA extracted from peripheral blood. A word on this clonotype: The antigen is undetermined.

Findings and limits, study-wide: Age-matched healthy donors had significantly more diverse, less clonal blood TCR repertoires than untreated cancer patients. Immunological memory after chemotherapy cannot be judged from the repertoire data. In each cancer cohort, median generation probability increased across chemotherapy, suggesting thymic output rebounded.

TRB rearrangements spanning V, D and J were amplified using mixed TRB-A/B primers. MiXCR was run by TCRdb on the multiplex PCR reads, yielding one entry per CDR3 protein. The sample has around 17,000 distinct CDR3 sequences, 50% seen once. The clonotype originates from a human donor in good health. The sample was blood.

The CDR3 DNA is TGTGCCAGCAGTTCCATATGGGGGACTAGCGGATCCTACGAGCAGTACTTC. Residues: CASSSIWGTSGSYEQYF. This rearrangement joins TRBV12-3 or TRBV12-4 to TRBJ2-7; TRBD2 agrees at 11 bases. CDR3 length: 17 residues. Losses at the gene ends were 4 bases for V and 1 base for J; bases not matched to a gene: 9.